The 32 T cell receptor beta chains in this list originate from one sample, sequenced in a study of blood T cell repertoires in COVID-19. Repertoires were generated with immunoSEQ multiplex PCR, while TCRdb's copy carries only in-frame clones and drops some. The sample yields roughly 250,000 clones, around 79% seen once. The sample consisted of peripheral blood. All receptors come from a woman aged 80 or over with acute or convalescent COVID-19.

The chain joins TRBV27 to TRBJ1-2; D possibly corresponds to TRBD1 (5 bases). In germline, CDR1 is MNHEY, CDR2 SMNVEV (reference sequence). The CDR3 has 14 residues. V was cut by 4 bases and J by 4 bases, with 13 bases left in between. The CDR3 DNA sequence: TGTGCCAGCAGTTCGAAGGAGGGGTTCTATGGCTACACCTTC. Translated: CASSSKEGFYGYTF.

The genes are TRBV12-3 or TRBV12-4 and TRBJ2-1; maybe TRBD2 (6 bases). V lost 4 bases, J lost 10 bases, and 11 bases lay in between. The CDR3 contains 12 residues. The chain's CDR3 is CASSWDFKEQFF. The CDR3 DNA reads as TGTGCCAGCAGTTGGGACTTCAAGGAGCAGTTCTTC.

The chain combines TRBV7-2 with TRBJ1-3, with a tentative D call TRBD1 (5 bases). Germline V gene data show CDR1 as SGHTA and CDR2 as FQGNSA. Trimming removed 4 bases at V and 4 bases at J, with 17 bases between. CDR3 length: 16 residues. This chain's CDR3 is CASSSSGPFPGNTIYF. CDR3 nucleotide sequence: TGTGCCAGCAGCTCATCAGGGCCCTTCCCAGGAAACACCATATATTTT.

V usage is TRBV30 and J usage is TRBJ2-5, with D possibly TRBD2 on 6 matching bases. Trimming took 2 bases from V and 7 from J, leaving 20 bases between them. In germline, CDR1 is GTSNPN, CDR2 SVGIG (reference sequence). This CDR3 region has 15 residues. The CDR3 DNA reads TGTGCCTGGAGTAAATGGGGGGACCACTTTTCGACCCAGTACTTC. Translating gives CAWSKWGDHFSTQYF.

V is TRBV3-1 (or the pseudogene TRBV3-2) and J is TRBJ2-6; D not certain. From germline, CDR1 is LGHDT and CDR2 YNNKEL (reference sequence). The V end lost 1 base, the J end lost 0 bases, and 16 bases lay between the germline ends. CDR3 length: 19 amino acids. In DNA form, the CDR3 reads TGTGCCAGCAGCCAAGTCTTATGGCCCCCTGGCTCTGGGGCCAACGTCCTGACTTTC. Residues: CASSQVLWPPGSGANVLTF.

The chain couples TRBV27 to TRBJ2-3; 9 nucleotides agree with TRBD1. Trimming cost V 0 bases and J 5 bases; bases outside gene matches: 3. Germline V gene sequence: CDR1 MNHEY, CDR2 SMNVEV (reference sequence). The CDR3 sequence is 15 residues long. CDR3 nucleotides: TGTGCCAGCAGTTTATCGGGACAGGGAATAGATACGCAGTATTTT. This gives the protein CASSLSGQGIDTQYF.

This chain links TRBV4-3 with TRBJ2-3; 9 nucleotides agree with TRBD2. This CDR3 region has 13 residues. V lost 4 bases, J lost 6 bases, and 2 bases stayed unmatched. Germline V CDR1 and CDR2: LGHNA, YSLEER. The CDR3 DNA reads as TGCGCCAGCAGCCTCCTAGCGGGGGATACGCAGTATTTT. This encodes CASSLLAGDTQYF.

In regard to this clone: A read error may produce the germline difference seen at one junction end. CDR3 coding DNA: TGTGCCAGCAGTGAGCCGGGACAGGGCCTCTATGACTACACCTTC. Amino acid sequence: CASSEPGQGLYDYTF. The V call is TRBV7-3, the J call TRBJ1-2; TRBD1 agrees at 9 bases. Germline CDR1 SGHTA, CDR2 FQGTGA. The CDR3 contains 15 residues.

The V and J genes are TRBV11-2 and TRBJ1-6, with TRBD1 matching 7 bases. The CDR3 runs 15 residues. Trimming removed 1 base from V and 9 bases from J; junction bases left unmatched: 6. Germline CDR1 SGHAT, CDR2 FQNNGV. As DNA, the CDR3 is TGTGCCAGCAGCTTAGGTTGGGCAGGGGGTTCACCCCTCCACTTT. This gives the protein CASSLGWAGGSPLHF.

The V gene is TRBV5-1, the J gene TRBJ2-2; 8 positions match TRBD1. The CDR3 has 15 residues. Germline-derived CDR1 and CDR2 are SGHRS and YFSETQ. J lost 7 bases, V lost 0 bases, and 5 bases had no gene match. Here the CDR3 reads CASSLGTGLIGELFF. The CDR3 nucleotides are TGCGCCAGCAGCTTGGGGACAGGGCTAATCGGGGAGCTGTTTTTT.

As to this clone: The same CDR3 arises from other DNA sequences in this sample as well. The chain has TRBV18 and TRBJ1-1, with 11 bases that match TRBD1. Per germline, CDR1 KGHSH and CDR2 LQKENI. The trim removed 2 bases at V and 2 bases at J, leaving 1 base unmatched. The CDR3 length is 15 residues. The CDR3, as DNA: TGTGCCAGCTCACCAGGGACAGGGGGTAACACTGAAGCTTTCTTT. This sequence encodes CASSPGTGGNTEAFF.

Only one count was recorded for this clone. V is TRBV27 and J is TRBJ1-6; TRBD1 aligns across 7 bases. The germline V gene encodes CDR1 MNHEY and CDR2 SMNVEV (reference sequence). The ends lost 4 bases at V and 10 bases at J; junction bases unmatched: 10. The CDR3 totals 15 residues. The CDR3 spells CASSSPRQGGSPLHF. CDR3 nucleotide sequence: TGTGCCAGCAGTTCCCCTCGACAGGGAGGCTCACCCCTCCACTTT.

This clone was found a few times. The CDR3 loop reads CASSTGLAGGETQYF. The CDR3 coding sequence is TGTGCCAGCAGCACGGGACTAGCGGGAGGAGAGACCCAGTACTTC. V usage is TRBV7-9 and J usage is TRBJ2-5; 15 bases map to TRBD2. This CDR3 region has 15 residues. The germline V gene has CDR1 SEHNR and CDR2 FQNEAQ (reference sequence). The V and J ends lost 5 bases and 4 bases, in that order; junction bases with no gene match: 2.

This sequence joins TRBV5-4 and TRBJ2-7, with a tentative D call TRBD1 (6 bases). The germline V gene has CDR1 SGHNT and CDR2 YYREEE (reference sequence). V was shortened by 6 bases and J by 4 bases, with 20 bases between the two germline ends. The CDR3 has 15 amino acids. This CDR3 reads CASKQGGGIQYEQYF. DNA of the CDR3: TGTGCCAGCAAACAGGGTGGCGGCATCCAATACGAGCAGTACTTC. Full variable domain (remainder filled in from reference TRBV5-4 and TRBJ2-7): ETGVTQSPTHLIKTRGQQVTLRCSSQSGHNTVSWYQQALGQGPQFIFQYYREEENGRGNFPPRFSGLQFPNYSSELNVNALELDDSALYLCASKQGGGIQYEQYFGPGTRLTVT.

This chain joins TRBV5-1 and TRBJ1-3; D is unclear. V was pared by 0 bases and J by 4 bases, with 8 bases between. Germline CDR1 SGHRS, CDR2 YFSETQ. CDR3 length: 14 residues. The CDR3 reads CASSLAQQGNTIYF. The DNA of the CDR3 is TGCGCCAGCAGCTTGGCCCAACAAGGAAACACCATATATTTT.

This chain connects TRBV5-1 to TRBJ2-5; D gene unclear. V was cut by 0 bases and J by 12 bases, with 18 bases left in between. Per germline, CDR1 SGHRS and CDR2 YFSETQ. The CDR3 runs to 14 residues. The DNA of the CDR3 is TGCGCCAGCAGCTTGGAAGCTCCCCGAGGCGGAAAGTACTTC. It encodes CASSLEAPRGGKYF.

CDR3 residues: CASSELGQLTDTQYF. The CDR3 DNA reads TGTGCCAGCAGTGAACTAGGACAGCTCACAGATACGCAGTATTTT. The chain is built from TRBV2 and TRBJ2-3; D possibly corresponds to TRBD1 (6 bases). V was pared by 2 bases and J by 2 bases, with 11 bases between. The CDR3 spans 15 residues. Per the germline V gene, CDR1 is SNHLY and CDR2 is FYNNEI.

This clone was counted only a few times. CDR3 residues: CASSQDLVRGNNEKLFF. DNA of the CDR3: TGTGCCAGCAGCCAAGATCTCGTAAGAGGGAATAATGAAAAACTGTTTTTT. This rearrangement joins TRBV4-2 to TRBJ1-4; the D is unclear. Trimming cost V 0 bases and J 4 bases, with 15 bases left between them. Germline V gene sequence: CDR1 LGHNA, CDR2 YNFKEQ. The CDR3 loop spans 17 amino acids.

The gene calls are TRBV6-4 and TRBJ2-3; 13 nucleotides align to TRBD2. V dropped 5 bases and J dropped 6; count of bases not matched to a gene: 5. The germline V gene encodes CDR1 MRHNA and CDR2 SNTAGT. The CDR3 consists of 15 residues. The CDR3 coding sequence is TGTGCCAGCAGTACCGGGACTAGCGGGGTCGATACGCAGTATTTT. Translating gives CASSTGTSGVDTQYF.

The chain combines TRBV5-6 with TRBJ1-1; a possible D gene is TRBD1 (5 bases). CDR3 size: 12 residues. The germline CDR1 and CDR2 sequences are SGHDT and YYEEEE. Trimming took off 1 base at V and 6 bases at J, with 7 bases between the two ends. DNA for the CDR3: TGTGCCAGCAGCTTGTCCAGGGCTGAAGCTTTCTTT. Translating it yields CASSLSRAEAFF.

The V call is TRBV7-3, the J call TRBJ2-3; 7 bases agree with TRBD2. CDR1 and CDR2 (germline): SGHTA, FQGTGA. With V trimmed by 6 bases and J by 0 bases, 3 bases remained unmatched. The CDR3 is 14 residues long. CDR3 nucleotides: TGTGCCAGCAGGCCCGGGGGGAGCACAGATACGCAGTATTTT. It translates to CASRPGGSTDTQYF.

This clone was observed a handful of times. The chain employs TRBV6-6 and TRBJ2-7; TRBD1 agrees at 9 bases. This CDR3 is 16 amino acids long. With V trimmed by 6 bases and J by 3 bases, 12 bases remained unmatched. Germline CDR1 MNHNY, CDR2 SVGAGI (reference sequence). The CDR3 spells CASSAGTGSTRYEQYF. As DNA, the CDR3 is TGTGCCAGCAGCGCCGGGACAGGGTCCACTCGCTACGAGCAGTACTTC.

CDR3 sequence reads: CASAIRQTNTGELFF. The CDR3 DNA reads as TGTGCCAGCGCGATTAGACAGACGAACACCGGGGAGCTGTTTTTT. The V gene is TRBV27, the J gene TRBJ2-2; tentatively, D is TRBD1 (5 bases). V lost 8 bases and J 0 bases, leaving 13 bases between the germline ends. CDR3 length equals 15 residues. Germline CDR1 is MNHEY and CDR2 is SMNVEV (reference sequence).

DNA for the CDR3: TGTGCCAGCCGTAAAACAGAGACCCAAGAGACCCAGTACTTC. It codes for CASRKTETQETQYF. The gene calls are TRBV2 and TRBJ2-5, with unresolved D. Germline CDR1 reads SNHLY; CDR2 reads FYNNEI. Trimming took 8 bases from V and 1 from J, leaving 14 bases between them. The CDR3 totals 14 residues.

Only one count was recorded for this clone. Other DNA sequences in the same sample also yield this CDR3. This sequence joins TRBV5-1 and TRBJ1-1; 9 bases are a match to TRBD1. Germline V gene sequence: CDR1 SGHRS, CDR2 YFSETQ. The CDR3 has 14 residues. V trimming: 4 bases; J trimming: 4 bases; junction bases outside the gene matches: 5. CDR3 sequence: CASSPDRGGTEAFF. CDR3 nucleotide sequence: TGCGCCAGCAGCCCCGACAGGGGGGGCACTGAAGCTTTCTTT. The full variable domain, completed using reference TRBV5-1 and TRBJ1-1, is KAGVTQTPRYLIKTRGQQVTLSCSPISGHRSVSWYQQTPGQGLQFLFEYFSETQRNKGNFPGRFSGRQFSNSRSEMNVSTLELGDSALYLCASSPDRGGTEAFFGQGTRLTVV.

V is TRBV6-2 or TRBV6-3 and J is TRBJ1-2, with D possibly matching TRBD1 (6 bases). The CDR3 consists of 18 residues. Trimming took 2 bases from V and 4 from J, leaving 23 bases between them. The germline CDR1 and CDR2 sequences are MNHEY and SVGEGT. The CDR3 here is CASSYHHPQGNTFYGYTF. Here the CDR3 DNA reads TGTGCCAGCAGTTACCACCACCCACAGGGTAATACCTTCTATGGCTACACCTTC.

The chain employs TRBV7-2 and TRBJ1-2; 8 nucleotides agree with TRBD1. Trimming cost V 5 bases and J 8 bases; bases outside gene matches: 13. CDR1 and CDR2 (germline): SGHTA, FQGNSA. The CDR3 length is 15 residues. The CDR3 region has the DNA TGTGCCAGCAGCCCACGGACAGGGCCCTTTCGCGGCTACACCTTC. This gives the protein CASSPRTGPFRGYTF. Filled out from reference TRBV7-2 and TRBJ1-2, the complete variable domain reads GAGVSQSPSNKVTEKGKDVELRCDPISGHTALYWYRQSLGQGLEFLIYFQGNSAPDKSGLPSDRFSAERTGGSVSTLTIQRTQQEDSAVYLCASSPRTGPFRGYTFGSGTRLTVV.

The chain joins TRBV3-1 (or the pseudogene TRBV3-2) to TRBJ2-3, with D possibly matching TRBD2 (6 bases). V dropped 1 base and J dropped 0 bases, with 14 bases sitting between them. CDR1 is LGHDT, CDR2 YNNKEL, per germline (reference sequence). This CDR3 has 17 residues. The CDR3 is CASSQAKGLPSTDTQYF. In DNA, the CDR3 is TGTGCCAGCAGCCAAGCAAAGGGACTTCCTAGCACAGATACGCAGTATTTT.

J is TRBJ1-5 and V is TRBV6-1; D gene ambiguous. The germline V gene encodes CDR1 MNHNS and CDR2 SASEGT. The CDR3 loop spans 16 amino acids. The V and J ends lost 1 base and 2 bases respectively, with 12 bases between them. The CDR3 DNA reads as TGTGCCAGCAGTGAAGGTTTGGCGAGGGGCAATCAGCCCCAGCATTTT. Encoded protein: CASSEGLARGNQPQHF.

The chain's CDR3 is CSASETGGGYGYTF. The CDR3, as DNA: TGCAGTGCTAGTGAGACAGGGGGCGGATATGGCTACACCTTC. This chain joins TRBV20-1 and TRBJ1-2, with 10 nucleotides matching TRBD1. The CDR3 runs to 14 residues. CDR1 DFQATT and CDR2 SNEGSKA come from the germline V gene (reference sequence). Trimming at V came to 3 bases and at J to 5 bases, leaving 6 bases not matched to a gene.

V usage is TRBV2 and J usage is TRBJ1-5, with D hard to call. Deletions cut 3 bases from V and 11 bases from J, with 17 bases between. The CDR3 has 14 amino acids. Germline-derived CDR1 and CDR2 are SNHLY and FYNNEI. CDR3 nucleotides: TGTGCCAGCAGTGAGGCGGTTTTTAATCTGGCCCAGCATTTT. Its translation is CASSEAVFNLAQHF.

This clone is a singleton in its sample. This chain links TRBV18 with TRBJ1-6, with 9 bases that match TRBD1. Germline values: CDR1 KGHSH, CDR2 LQKENI. V was clipped by 2 bases and J by 0 bases; unmatched bases: 5. The CDR3 has 18 residues. The CDR3 protein is CASSPYGQGSSYNSPLHF. The CDR3 DNA reads TGTGCCAGCTCACCATATGGACAGGGGAGCTCCTATAATTCACCCCTCCACTTT.